The rows below give T cell receptor beta chains drawn from one sample of a study of post-analysis software for immune sequencing data. MiXCR, run by TCRdb on the PCR reads, gives a single entry per CDR3 protein. The profile shows some 450,000 distinct CDR3 sequences, roughly 46% of them singletons. Sequences were obtained from blood. These receptors originate from a girl between 5 and 17 years old with multiple sclerosis. Each CDR3 is given with its conserved first and last residue. The order of the fields is clone size, V gene, D gene, J gene, CDR3 protein, CDR3 DNA. The D gene is left open where the match is weak. Some rows have no size entry. The others give once, few or many, or a class for an expanded clone.

size: NA
V: TRBV7-9
D: TRBD2
J: TRBJ2-1
CDR3: CASSLDGSGSGPNEQFF
DNA: TGTGCCAGCAGCTTAGATGGTAGCGGGAGTGGACCCAATGAGCAGTTCTTC

size: NA
V: TRBV15
D: TRBD1
J: TRBJ2-2
CDR3: CATSSWDSYSGELFF
DNA: TGTGCCACCAGCAGCTGGGACAGCTACTCCGGGGAGCTGTTTTTT

size: NA
V: TRBV29-1
D: TRBD2
J: TRBJ2-1
CDR3: CSAQLLAGALHEQFF
DNA: TGCAGCGCCCAACTACTAGCGGGCGCACTACATGAGCAGTTCTTC

size: NA
V: TRBV5-1
D: TRBD1
J: TRBJ2-7
CDR3: CASSRGLSSYEQYF
DNA: TGCGCCAGCAGCAGGGGGCTAAGCTCCTACGAGCAGTACTTC

size: few
V: TRBV20-1
D: TRBD1
J: TRBJ2-1
CDR3: CSAAGQGAAADYNEQFF
DNA: TGCAGTGCCGCTGGACAGGGGGCCGCCGCGGACTACAATGAGCAGTTCTTC

size: NA
V: TRBV9
D: TRBD1
J: TRBJ1-2
CDR3: CASSVEIEGTGAIRGGYTF
DNA: TGTGCCAGCAGCGTAGAGATCGAAGGGACAGGGGCAATCCGAGGAGGCTACACCTTC

size: NA
V: TRBV7-3
D: TRBD1
J: TRBJ1-1
CDR3: CASSANRAGGEAFF
DNA: TGTGCCAGCAGCGCCAACAGGGCAGGGGGTGAAGCTTTCTTT

size: NA
V: TRBV4-1
D: NA
J: TRBJ2-5
CDR3: CASSQVQGSETQYF
DNA: TGCGCCAGCAGCCAAGTCCAGGGGTCAGAGACCCAGTACTTC

size: many
V: TRBV5-1
D: TRBD2
J: TRBJ2-1
CDR3: CASSLALAGGNEQFF
DNA: TGCGCCAGCAGCTTGGCACTAGCGGGGGGCAATGAGCAGTTCTTC

size: NA
V: TRBV7-3
D: TRBD2
J: TRBJ2-1
CDR3: CASSLMLAGESGVVQFF
DNA: TGTGCCAGCAGCTTAATGCTAGCGGGAGAGTCAGGTGTTGTGCAGTTCTTC

size: few
V: TRBV28
D: TRBD2
J: TRBJ2-1
CDR3: CASSTGTSGSLDEQFF
DNA: TGTGCCAGCAGTACTGGGACTAGCGGGAGTTTGGATGAGCAGTTCTTC

size: NA
V: TRBV20-1
D: NA
J: TRBJ1-4
CDR3: CSAKWRGLEKLFF
DNA: TGCAGTGCTAAGTGGAGGGGCCTTGAAAAACTGTTTTTT

size: NA
V: TRBV5-1
D: NA
J: TRBJ2-5
CDR3: CASSFNSQETQYF
DNA: TGCGCCAGCAGCTTCAATTCTCAAGAGACCCAGTACTTC

size: NA
V: TRBV11-2
D: NA
J: TRBJ2-5
CDR3: CASSLYPSGLGVQETQYF
DNA: TGTGCCAGCAGCTTATATCCCAGCGGACTTGGGGTACAAGAGACCCAGTACTTC

size: NA
V: TRBV4-1
D: NA
J: TRBJ2-5
CDR3: CASSQATPAGETQYF
DNA: TGCGCCAGCAGCCAAGCGACTCCAGCCGGGGAGACCCAGTACTTC

size: NA
V: TRBV27
D: NA
J: TRBJ2-5
CDR3: CASSPGTYLYNEQYF
DNA: TGTGCCAGCAGTCCCGGGACGTACCTATACAATGAGCAGTACTTC

size: NA
V: TRBV27
D: TRBD1
J: TRBJ2-3
CDR3: CASSLQGAEGTDTQYF
DNA: TGTGCCAGCAGCTTACAGGGGGCTGAGGGCACAGATACGCAGTATTTT

size: NA
V: TRBV6-1
D: NA
J: TRBJ2-1
CDR3: CASSEGLVFGDEQFF
DNA: TGTGCCAGCAGTGAAGGCCTAGTCTTCGGCGATGAGCAGTTCTTC

size: NA
V: TRBV5-5
D: TRBD1
J: TRBJ2-5
CDR3: CASSHGTGNSYEQYF
DNA: TGTGCCAGCAGCCACGGGACAGGGAACTCCTACGAACAGTACTTC

size: NA
V: TRBV6-5
D: NA
J: TRBJ2-7
CDR3: CASSGTGTFREQYF
DNA: TGTGCCAGCAGCGGGACGGGGACCTTTCGCGAGCAGTACTTC

size: NA
V: TRBV4-3
D: NA
J: TRBJ1-6
CDR3: CASSDRGASSPLHF
DNA: TGCGCCAGCAGCGATCGGGGGGCTAGTTCACCCCTCCACTTT

size: NA
V: TRBV7-3
D: NA
J: TRBJ2-1
CDR3: CASSPWGLAGRRDNEQFF
DNA: TGTGCCAGCAGCCCTTGGGGTCTAGCTGGACGAAGGGACAATGAGCAGTTCTTC

size: NA
V: TRBV7-7
D: NA
J: TRBJ2-3
CDR3: CASSLGPSADTQYF
DNA: TGTGCTAGCAGCTTGGGACCCAGCGCAGATACGCAGTATTTT

size: NA
V: TRBV4-1
D: NA
J: TRBJ2-3
CDR3: CASSQEQGKGTDTQYF
DNA: TGCGCCAGCAGCCAAGAACAGGGAAAGGGCACAGATACGCAGTATTTT

size: few
V: TRBV7-2
D: TRBD2
J: TRBJ2-7
CDR3: CASSPESSGTYEQYF
DNA: TGTGCCAGCAGCCCCGAATCTAGCGGAACCTACGAGCAGTACTTC

size: few
V: TRBV5-1
D: NA
J: TRBJ2-1
CDR3: CASSSSASSYNEQFF
DNA: TGCGCCAGCAGCTCATCAGCGAGCTCCTACAATGAGCAGTTCTTC